The 28 T cell receptor beta chains listed next were all sequenced from one sample in a study of T cells in Graves' hyperthyroidism and ophthalmopathy. TCR beta CDR3 regions were amplified from RNA. HTBI primers were employed in a first-round RT-PCR of the TCR CDR3. TCRdb independently ran MiXCR on the multiplex PCR reads; one entry per CDR3 protein. The table lists some 770,000 distinct CDR3 sequences, less than 20% of them singletons. The sample comprised blood. These receptors were collected from a man between 18 and 29 years old with Graves' hyperthyroidism.

This clonotype was seen repeatedly, ten times or more. This chain uses TRBV15 with TRBJ1-4, with TRBD1 matching 7 bases. Germline CDR1 LNHNV, CDR2 YYDKDF (reference sequence). Losses at the gene ends were 5 bases for V and 4 bases for J; bases not matched to a gene: 4. This CDR3 spans 14 amino acids. The CDR3 DNA follows: TGTGCCACCAGCCCGACAGGGCTTAATGAAAAACTGTTTTTT. This sequence encodes CATSPTGLNEKLFF. Full variable domain (outside the CDR3, taken from reference TRBV15 and TRBJ1-4): DAMVIQNPRYQVTQFGKPVTLSCSQTLNHNVMYWYQQKSSQAPKLLFHYYDKDFNNEADTPDNFQSRRPNTSFCFLDIRSPGLGDTAMYLCATSPTGLNEKLFFGSGTQLSVL.

The gene calls are TRBV5-5 and TRBJ2-1; perhaps D is TRBD1 or TRBD2 (6 bases each). The CDR3 runs to 17 residues. CDR1 and CDR2 from the germline V gene are SGHKS and YYEKEE (reference sequence). Trimming pared 6 bases from V and 6 bases from J, leaving 25 bases between. CDR3 loop: CASTKEGGGVFGNEQFF. The DNA of the CDR3 is TGTGCCAGCACCAAAGAGGGGGGCGGCGTATTTGGCAATGAGCAGTTCTTC.

The chain recombines TRBV28 with TRBJ2-7; D might be TRBD2 (6 bases). The length of the CDR3 is 15 residues. Germline V lookup: CDR1 MDHEN, CDR2 SYDVKM. Trimming took off 6 bases at V and 0 bases at J, with 15 bases between the two ends. CDR3 bases: TGTGCCAGCAGCCCAGAGCGGGCGTCCTCCTACGAGCAGTACTTC. Protein sequence: CASSPERASSYEQYF.

This clonotype occurred many times. V usage is TRBV27 and J usage is TRBJ2-1, with 8 bases identical to TRBD2. J was trimmed by 6 bases and V by 6 bases; bases with no gene match: 10. Germline values: CDR1 MNHEY, CDR2 SMNVEV (reference sequence). The length of the CDR3 is 15 residues. The CDR3 DNA is TGTGCCAGCAGCACTTTGACTAGCGCGATCAATGAGCAGTTCTTC. Translation: CASSTLTSAINEQFF.

V usage is TRBV7-6 and J usage is TRBJ2-2; 7 bases align to TRBD1. J lost 3 bases, V lost 6 bases, and 10 bases had no gene match. Germline CDR1 is SGHVS and CDR2 is FNYEAQ. CDR3 length: 16 residues. The CDR3 bases are TGTGCCAGCAGAGATCAGACAGGGCGGGACACCGGGGAGCTGTTTTTT. Amino acids: CASRDQTGRDTGELFF. Combining the CDR3 with reference TRBV7-6 and TRBJ2-2 gives the whole variable domain GAGVSQSPRYKVTKRGQDVALRCDPISGHVSLYWYRQALGQGPEFLTYFNYEAQQDKSGLPNDRFSAERPEGSISTLTIQRTEQRDSAMYRCASRDQTGRDTGELFFGEGSRLTVL.

This chain uses TRBV20-1 with TRBJ2-2; D possibly corresponds to TRBD1 (5 bases). V was shortened by 3 bases and J by 0 bases, with 11 bases between the two germline ends. CDR1 DFQATT and CDR2 SNEGSKA come from the germline V gene (reference sequence). The CDR3 length is 15 residues. Here the CDR3 DNA reads TGCAGTGCTAGGAGTTCGACAGCGAACACCGGGGAGCTGTTTTTT. Its protein is CSARSSTANTGELFF.

This clonotype has more than one count but fewer than ten. V and J are TRBV6-1 and TRBJ2-1, with 7 bases lining up with TRBD1. The CDR3 spans 15 residues. Germline V gene lookup returns CDR1 MNHNS and CDR2 SASEGT. V was clipped by 7 bases and J by 0 bases; unmatched bases: 6. DNA for the CDR3: TGTGCCAGCAAAATCACAGGGGACTCCTACAATGAGCAGTTCTTC. Amino acid sequence: CASKITGDSYNEQFF.

The chain links TRBV20-1 to TRBJ2-2, with 9 bases identical to TRBD1. Unmatched junction bases numbered 5, after V lost 6 bases and J lost 3 bases. The CDR3 extends over 14 amino acids. Per germline, CDR1 DFQATT and CDR2 SNEGSKA (reference sequence). The CDR3 is CSAKTGGHTGELFF. In nucleotides, the CDR3 is TGCAGTGCGAAAACAGGGGGCCACACCGGGGAGCTGTTTTTT.

At least ten counts were recorded for this clonotype. CDR3 sequence (DNA): TGTGCCAGCAGCTCCGCTCCACAGGGGTTGAACACTGAAGCTTTCTTT. Translating gives CASSSAPQGLNTEAFF. The rearrangement links TRBV28 to TRBJ1-1, with 7 bases lining up with TRBD1. V dropped 6 bases and J dropped 0; count of bases not matched to a gene: 10. This CDR3 has 16 amino acids. Germline CDR1 is MDHEN and CDR2 is SYDVKM.

This clonotype was recorded many times. CDR3 coding DNA: TGTGCCAGCAGCACCGGGTCCGGGTCCTACAATGAGCAGTTCTTC. The encoded protein is CASSTGSGSYNEQFF. This sequence joins TRBV27 and TRBJ2-1, with D uncertain. The germline V and J ends were trimmed by 6 bases and 1 base, with 13 bases remaining between them. The CDR3 is made up of 15 amino acids. CDR1 and CDR2 from the germline V gene are MNHEY and SMNVEV (reference sequence).

V gene TRBV6-1 combines with J gene TRBJ2-4; D not certain. V lost 8 bases, J lost 12 bases, and 11 bases lay in between. Germline V gene data show CDR1 as MNHNS and CDR2 as SASEGT. This CDR3 is built from 10 residues. CDR3 in DNA: TGTGCCAGCGGAGAGGTGTCTCAGTACTTC. Amino acids: CASGEVSQYF.

The chain recombines TRBV11-2 with TRBJ2-7; tentatively, D is TRBD2 (6 bases). Germline CDR1 SGHAT, CDR2 FQNNGV. Trimming took 5 bases from V and 5 from J, leaving 13 bases between them. The CDR3 has 13 amino acids. CDR3 protein: CASSPGVVDEQYF. CDR3 in DNA: TGTGCCAGCAGCCCGGGAGTGGTTGACGAGCAGTACTTC.

In this sample, this clonotype turned up many times. The rearrangement uses TRBV2 and TRBJ2-1; D uncertain. Between the trimmed V and J ends, which lost 7 bases and 2 bases, there was a span of 9 bases. The CDR3 is 13 residues long. Germline V gene lookup returns CDR1 SNHLY and CDR2 FYNNEI. The CDR3 bases are TGTGCCAGCACTCGAAACCCCTACAATGAGCAGTTCTTC. This sequence encodes CASTRNPYNEQFF.

The V and J genes are TRBV11-2 and TRBJ1-2; no definite D call. V was shortened by 5 bases and J by 0 bases, with 7 bases between the two germline ends. Germline CDR1 is SGHAT and CDR2 is FQNNGV. CDR3 length: 13 amino acids. The CDR3 nucleotides read TGTGCCAGCAGCGCAAGGCCTAACTATGGCTACACCTTC. This translates into CASSARPNYGYTF. The full variable domain, rest sourced from reference TRBV11-2 and TRBJ1-2, is EAGVAQSPRYKIIEKRQSVAFWCNPISGHATLYWYQQILGQGPKLLIQFQNNGVVDDSQLPKDRFSAERLKGVDSTLKIQPAKLEDSAVYLCASSARPNYGYTFGSGTRLTVV.

This chain links TRBV9 with TRBJ1-3; D might be TRBD1 (6 bases). This CDR3 has 14 amino acids. The ends were cut back, 3 bases at V and 4 bases at J, with 11 bases in the middle. CDR1 is SGDLS, CDR2 YYNGEE, per germline. For the CDR3, the DNA is TGTGCCAGCAGCGAGAACAGGGAAGGAAACACCATATATTTT. Its protein product is CASSENREGNTIYF.

The gene calls are TRBV19 and TRBJ2-7; D tentatively fits TRBD1 or TRBD2 (7 bases each). V was shortened by 8 bases and J by 5 bases, with 16 bases between the two germline ends. The CDR3 extends over 13 amino acids. Germline V gene sequence: CDR1 LNHDA, CDR2 SQIVND (reference sequence). The DNA of the CDR3 is TGTGCCAGTTCCGACAGGGAGGGCGACGAGCAGTACTTC. Translating gives CASSDREGDEQYF.

This sequence joins TRBV7-2 and TRBJ2-3; TRBD2 agrees at 7 bases. The CDR3 consists of 14 residues. CDR1 is SGHTA and CDR2 is FQGNSA in the germline V gene. V lost 5 bases to trimming and J lost 2 bases; unmatched junction nucleotides: 4. CDR3: CASSGKRDTDTQYF. DNA for the CDR3: TGTGCCAGCAGCGGGAAGCGGGACACAGATACGCAGTATTTT.

This clonotype appeared many times. This chain's CDR3 is CASRTSPPGNEQYF. In DNA, the CDR3 is TGTGCCAGTAGAACCTCGCCGCCTGGGAACGAGCAGTACTTC. V usage is TRBV19 and J usage is TRBJ2-7; D uncertain. The CDR3 runs 14 residues. CDR1 LNHDA and CDR2 SQIVND come from the germline V gene (reference sequence). Deletions cut 6 bases from V and 5 bases from J, with 17 bases between.

CDR3 DNA: TGTGCCAGCAGTTTGAGGTGGGGGGCCAATCAGCCCCAGCATTTT. Its protein is CASSLRWGANQPQHF. The chain is built from TRBV28 and TRBJ1-5, with a weak D call TRBD1 (6 bases). Germline CDR1 is MDHEN and CDR2 is SYDVKM. The CDR3 runs 15 residues. V was trimmed by 3 bases and J by 3 bases, leaving 12 bases between them.

This clonotype was observed a handful of times. V usage is TRBV7-3 and J usage is TRBJ2-1; 8 bases are a match to TRBD2. This CDR3 is 16 amino acids long. V shed 5 bases and J 5 bases; nucleotides not matched to a gene: 11. Germline V gene lookup returns CDR1 SGHTA and CDR2 FQGTGA. In nucleotides, the CDR3 is TGTGCCAGCAGCCTAAAAGCGGGAGCGGGGCACAATGAGCAGTTCTTC. It specifies CASSLKAGAGHNEQFF.

V usage is TRBV5-1 and J usage is TRBJ2-7; TRBD2 matches 9 bases. The CDR3 spans 16 residues. The trim removed 0 bases at V and 2 bases at J, leaving 6 bases unmatched. The germline gives CDR1 SGHRS, CDR2 YFSETQ. DNA for the CDR3: TGCGCCAGCAGCTTGGAATTAGCGGGAGACGCCTACGAGCAGTACTTC. Amino acids: CASSLELAGDAYEQYF.

This clonotype has more than one count but fewer than ten. The V call is TRBV24-1, the J call TRBJ2-1; 15 nucleotides match TRBD2. CDR3 length: 21 amino acids. The germline V gene has CDR1 KGHDR and CDR2 SFDVKD. Losses at the gene ends were 9 bases for V and 0 bases for J; bases not matched to a gene: 17. CDR3 coding DNA: TGTGCCACCCCGGGGGACAGGGCCGGACTAGCGGGAGGGCCCTCCTACAATGAGCAGTTCTTC. Translating it yields CATPGDRAGLAGGPSYNEQFF.

A note on this clonotype: Its ends do not fully match the called genes, so a read error is possible. J is TRBJ2-2 and V is TRBV29-1; the D is unclear. Germline values: CDR1 SQVTM, CDR2 ANQGSEA. The CDR3 extends over 10 amino acids. CDR3 amino acids: CSAGTGQLFF. The CDR3 nucleotides read TGCAGCGCGGGCACCGGGCAGCTGTTTTTT.

The genes are TRBV19 and TRBJ2-7; TRBD2 might be the D (6 bases). The V end lost 5 bases, the J end lost 4 bases, and 12 bases lay between the germline ends. CDR3 length: 13 amino acids. CDR1 is LNHDA, CDR2 SQIVND, per germline (reference sequence). The CDR3 here is CASSSGSGYEQYF. The CDR3 region has the DNA TGTGCCAGTAGTTCCGGGAGCGGATACGAGCAGTACTTC. Full variable domain (remainder filled in from reference TRBV19 and TRBJ2-7): DGGITQSPKYLFRKEGQNVTLSCEQNLNHDAMYWYRQDPGQGLRLIYYSQIVNDFQKGDIAEGYSVSREKKESFPLTVTSAQKNPTAFYLCASSSGSGYEQYFGPGTRLTVT.

In this sample, this clonotype turned up a few times. The V call is TRBV13, the J call TRBJ2-5; either TRBD1 or TRBD2 may supply D (5 bases each). V lost 5 bases and J lost 4, with 17 bases in between. The CDR3 sequence is 15 residues long. CDR1 and CDR2 from the germline V gene are PRHDT and FYEKMQ (reference sequence). Here the CDR3 reads CASSHQGPGRETQYF. The CDR3 nucleotides are TGTGCCAGCAGCCACCAGGGCCCGGGGAGAGAGACCCAGTACTTC. The full variable domain, its missing parts supplied by reference TRBV13 and TRBJ2-5, is AAGVIQSPRHLIKEKRETATLKCYPIPRHDTVYWYQQGPGQDPQFLISFYEKMQSDKGSIPDRFSAQQFSDYHSELNMSSLELGDSALYFCASSHQGPGRETQYFGPGTRLLVL.

In this sample, this clonotype turned up many times. The genes are TRBV10-3 and TRBJ2-7; 11 bases align to TRBD2. V shed 1 base and J 3 bases; nucleotides not matched to a gene: 2. The CDR3 length is 15 residues. Looked up from germline, CDR1 is ENHRY and CDR2 is SYGVKD. The CDR3 protein is CAISELGLADYEQYF. DNA of the CDR3: TGTGCCATCAGTGAGTTGGGACTAGCGGACTACGAGCAGTACTTC.

The table lists this clonotype with many counts. This chain uses TRBV27 with TRBJ2-7; unclear D gene. V dropped 4 bases and J dropped 7 bases, with 14 bases sitting between them. Germline V gives CDR1 MNHEY, CDR2 SMNVEV (reference sequence). The CDR3 extends over 13 amino acids. The CDR3 nucleotides read TGTGCCAGCAGTTCCCCTGGTGGCAGTGAGCAGTACTTC. Translation: CASSSPGGSEQYF.

This clonotype has just a few counts. The CDR3 nucleotides are TGTGCCAGCAGTTTAGTACAGGGGCCCGGAAAACTGTTTTTT. Translated: CASSLVQGPGKLFF. This chain connects TRBV27 to TRBJ1-4, with 7 bases aligning to TRBD1. V trimming: 2 bases; J trimming: 10 bases; junction bases outside the gene matches: 7. Per germline, CDR1 MNHEY and CDR2 SMNVEV (reference sequence). The CDR3 length is 14 residues.